Shown below are 20 T cell receptor beta chains from a single sample sequenced in a study of technical replicates of blood from several donors (TCRdb year 2017). Libraries were constructed by the immunoSEQ multiplex PCR assay. TCRdb limited this immuneACCESS table to in-frame rearrangements with V and J called. A share of clones is missing; checked studies link under half to unresolved V genes, and the rest is unexplained. This sample lists fewer than 90,000 clones; just over 90% were detected once. The biggest ten clones account for roughly 0.23% of the sample. The sequencing sample was made of T cells isolated from PBMCs. The receptors stem from a human donor in good health.

V gene TRBV2 combines with J gene TRBJ2-5; weak D call: TRBD1 (5 bases). Germline assignment: CDR1 SNHLY and CDR2 FYNNEI. This CDR3 has 13 residues. V lost 5 bases and J 9 bases, leaving 16 bases between the germline ends. In DNA, the CDR3 is TGTGCCAGCAGTCAGGAATCTATACAGGCCCAGTACTTC. It specifies CASSQESIQAQYF.

This clone was observed a single time. V gene TRBV25-1 combines with J gene TRBJ1-6, with D perhaps matching TRBD1 (5 bases). Germline V CDR1 and CDR2: MGHDK, SYGVNS. The CDR3 length is 17 residues. V was shortened by 1 base and J by 10 bases, with 20 bases between the two germline ends. The CDR3 coding sequence is TGTGCCAGCAGTGAATGGGAGACAGTAAAAGGAGGGTCACCCCTCCACTTT. This encodes CASSEWETVKGGSPLHF.

The V and J genes are TRBV29-1 and TRBJ2-5; TRBD2 is a possible D gene (7 bases). Trimming cost V 5 bases and J 5 bases, with 15 bases left between them. CDR1 is SQVTM and CDR2 is ANQGSEA in the germline V gene. There are 13 residues in the CDR3. The CDR3: CSVQKGGGETQYF. As DNA, the CDR3 is TGCAGCGTTCAAAAGGGGGGAGGGGAGACCCAGTACTTC.

Points on this clone: The germline gene is not matched at one end of the junction; a read error may be the cause. The V and J genes are TRBV2 and TRBJ2-7, with D uncertain. The CDR3 runs to 11 residues. CDR1 SNHLY and CDR2 FYNNEI come from the germline V gene. The CDR3 nucleotides read TGTGCCAGCAGTGATGGATTCAATGACAACTTC. Translating it yields CASSDGFNDNF.

DNA for the CDR3: TGTGCCAGCAGAACCGGCGACAGGCTGGCCACTGAAGCTTTCTTT. Residues: CASRTGDRLATEAFF. The V call is TRBV28, the J call TRBJ1-1; tentative D call: TRBD1 (6 bases). The germline gives CDR1 MDHEN, CDR2 SYDVKM. This CDR3 is built from 15 residues. The V end was cut by 6 bases, the J end by 4 bases, with 18 bases between. Filled out from reference TRBV28 and TRBJ1-1, the complete variable domain reads DVKVTQSSRYLVKRTGEKVFLECVQDMDHENMFWYRQDPGLGLRLIYFSYDVKMKEKGDIPEGYSVSREKKERFSLILESASTNQTSMYLCASRTGDRLATEAFFGQGTRLTVV.

The gene calls are TRBV13 and TRBJ2-2, with 12 bases matching TRBD2. This CDR3 has 14 residues. CDR1 and CDR2 (germline): PRHDT, FYEKMQ (reference sequence). After removal of 9 bases from V and 6 bases from J, the junction contained 5 bases not matched to a gene. The CDR3: CARKTSGSPGELFF. CDR3 in DNA: TGTGCCAGAAAGACTAGCGGGAGTCCCGGGGAGCTGTTTTTT.

J is TRBJ2-7 and V is TRBV7-9; TRBD1 matches at 7 bases. With V trimmed by 5 bases and J by 2 bases, 9 bases remained unmatched. CDR3 length: 15 amino acids. Germline V CDR1 and CDR2: SEHNR, FQNEAQ (reference sequence). As DNA, the CDR3 is TGTGCCAGCAGCCCATCCGGGACAGTCACCTACGAGCAGTACTTC. Amino acid sequence: CASSPSGTVTYEQYF.

The chain combines TRBV15 with TRBJ1-2; possible D gene TRBD1, 5 bases. From germline, CDR1 is LNHNV and CDR2 YYDKDF (reference sequence). The V gene lost 3 bases and the J gene lost 5 bases, with 7 bases spanning the gap. The CDR3 spans 12 residues. CDR3 region: CATSSTGYGYTF. CDR3 sequence (DNA): TGTGCCACCAGCAGTACAGGATATGGCTACACCTTC. Combining the CDR3 with reference TRBV15 and TRBJ1-2 gives the whole variable domain DAMVIQNPRYQVTQFGKPVTLSCSQTLNHNVMYWYQQKSSQAPKLLFHYYDKDFNNEADTPDNFQSRRPNTSFCFLDIRSPGLGDTAMYLCATSSTGYGYTFGSGTRLTVV.

The chain has TRBV6-5 and TRBJ2-1; TRBD1 matches at 7 bases. V was clipped by 0 bases and J by 6 bases; unmatched bases: 5. The CDR3 is made up of 15 amino acids. The V gene's germline CDR1 is MNHEY and CDR2 SVGAGI. CDR3 residues: CASSYSGQTINEQFF. The DNA of the CDR3 is TGTGCCAGCAGTTACTCGGGACAGACAATCAATGAGCAGTTCTTC.

The gene calls are TRBV7-7 and TRBJ2-1; tentative D call: TRBD2 (7 bases). The CDR3 runs to 14 residues. The V end lost 2 bases, the J end lost 15 bases, and 20 bases lay between the germline ends. Germline CDR1 SSHAT, CDR2 FNYEAQ (reference sequence). CDR3 loop: CASSLSGLGGSLFF. The CDR3 region has the DNA TGTGCCAGCAGCTTATCAGGACTAGGGGGTTCCTTGTTCTTC.

The rearrangement links TRBV4-1 to TRBJ1-2; D may be TRBD1 (5 bases). The ends were cut back, 4 bases at V and 5 bases at J, with 17 bases in the middle. Per germline, CDR1 MGHRA and CDR2 YSYEKL. This CDR3 has 15 residues. CDR3 loop: CASSPSWTLHYGYTF. The CDR3 region has the DNA TGCGCCAGCAGCCCCAGCTGGACACTCCATTATGGCTACACCTTC.

This clone was recorded once. The chain employs TRBV19 and TRBJ2-3; 11 bases map to TRBD2. The germline V gene has CDR1 LNHDA and CDR2 SQIVND (reference sequence). This CDR3 has 16 residues. Trimming cost V 6 bases and J 3 bases; bases outside gene matches: 8. The CDR3 loop is CASSERLAGTTDTQYF. CDR3 in DNA: TGTGCCAGTAGCGAAAGACTAGCGGGAACGACAGATACGCAGTATTTT.

J is TRBJ2-3 and V is TRBV6-6; 7 nucleotides align to TRBD2. Trimming removed 7 bases from V and 3 bases from J; junction bases left unmatched: 13. Germline CDR1 reads MNHNY; CDR2 reads SVGAGI (reference sequence). The CDR3 totals 16 residues. CDR3 protein: CASKDRSSGKTDTQYF. The CDR3 DNA follows: TGTGCCAGCAAGGACCGGTCTAGCGGAAAAACAGATACGCAGTATTTT.

The chain employs TRBV7-6 and TRBJ2-7; 7 bases line up with TRBD1. Germline-derived CDR1 and CDR2 are SGHVS and FNYEAQ. CDR3 length: 16 amino acids. The V segment lost 1 base and the J segment 5 bases; nucleotides outside the gene matches: 11. The CDR3 protein is CASSLGTGTLNHEQYF. In DNA, the CDR3 is TGTGCCAGCAGCTTAGGGACAGGAACACTGAACCACGAGCAGTACTTC.

The chain is built from TRBV6-1 and TRBJ1-5; TRBD1 might be the D (6 bases). Germline lookup yields CDR1 MNHNS and CDR2 SASEGT. CDR3 length equals 17 residues. V was cut by 0 bases and J by 2 bases, with 14 bases left in between. The CDR3 protein is CASSEAGGRDGNQPQHF. CDR3 nucleotide sequence: TGTGCCAGCAGTGAAGCTGGGGGCAGGGATGGCAATCAGCCCCAGCATTTT.

V usage is TRBV28 and J usage is TRBJ1-1, with 7 bases that match TRBD1. The germline V gene has CDR1 MDHEN and CDR2 SYDVKM. V shed 4 bases and J 4 bases; nucleotides not matched to a gene: 3. This CDR3 comprises 13 residues. The CDR3 protein is CASSWDRLTEAFF. The CDR3 DNA reads as TGTGCCAGCAGTTGGGACAGACTCACTGAAGCTTTCTTT.

The chain couples TRBV28 to TRBJ1-2; D may be TRBD1 (5 bases). This CDR3 is built from 13 residues. In germline, CDR1 is MDHEN, CDR2 SYDVKM. V dropped 3 bases and J dropped 4 bases, with 9 bases sitting between them. CDR3 in amino acids: CASSFVGAYGYTF. The CDR3, as DNA: TGTGCCAGCAGTTTTGTAGGGGCCTATGGCTACACCTTC.

The chain couples TRBV12-5 to TRBJ2-5, with D uncertain. There are 15 residues in the CDR3. The V end lost 1 base, the J end lost 5 bases, and 14 bases lay between the germline ends. CDR1 is LGHNT, CDR2 FRNRAP, per germline. In nucleotides, the CDR3 is TGTGCTAGTGGTTTGGGATTAGGAGTTGGGGAGACCCAGTACTTC. Amino acid sequence: CASGLGLGVGETQYF.

V gene TRBV19 combines with J gene TRBJ2-7; a possible D gene is TRBD1 (6 bases). Trimming removed 1 base at V and 3 bases at J, with 10 bases between. The CDR3 spans 14 residues. The germline CDR1 and CDR2 sequences are LNHDA and SQIVND (reference sequence). Here the CDR3 DNA reads TGTGCCAGTAGTATAGGAAGGGGGTACTACGAGCAGTACTTC. Its protein is CASSIGRGYYEQYF. Variable domain in full (rest from reference TRBV19 and TRBJ2-7): DGGITQSPKYLFRKEGQNVTLSCEQNLNHDAMYWYRQDPGQGLRLIYYSQIVNDFQKGDIAEGYSVSREKKESFPLTVTSAQKNPTAFYLCASSIGRGYYEQYFGPGTRLTVT.

The chain is built from TRBV19 and TRBJ1-1; 8 bases line up with TRBD1. This CDR3 is 14 amino acids long. V lost 4 bases, J lost 5 bases, and 6 bases stayed unmatched. Per germline, CDR1 LNHDA and CDR2 SQIVND (reference sequence). CDR3: CASSTSGGWTEAFF. CDR3 DNA sequence: TGTGCCAGTAGTACGTCAGGGGGCTGGACTGAAGCTTTCTTT. The variable domain in full, with the rest retrieved from reference TRBV19 and TRBJ1-1, is DGGITQSPKYLFRKEGQNVTLSCEQNLNHDAMYWYRQDPGQGLRLIYYSQIVNDFQKGDIAEGYSVSREKKESFPLTVTSAQKNPTAFYLCASSTSGGWTEAFFGQGTRLTVV.